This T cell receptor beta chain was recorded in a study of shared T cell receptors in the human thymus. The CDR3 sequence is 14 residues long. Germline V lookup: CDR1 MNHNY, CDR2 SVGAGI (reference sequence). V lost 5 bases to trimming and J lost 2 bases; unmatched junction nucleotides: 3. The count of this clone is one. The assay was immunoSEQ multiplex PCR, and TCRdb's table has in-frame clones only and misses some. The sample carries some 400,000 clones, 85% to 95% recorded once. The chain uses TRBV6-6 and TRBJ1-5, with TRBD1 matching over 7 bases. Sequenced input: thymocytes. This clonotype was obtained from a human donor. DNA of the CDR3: TGTGCCAGCAGTCGCGGACAGGGCAATCAGCCCCAGCATTTT. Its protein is CASSRGQGNQPQHF.